This T cell receptor (beta chain) appears in the sequencing data of a study of blood T cell repertoires in COVID-19. Turning to the study itself: Both acute and convalescent COVID-19 samples were obtained from the United States, Italy and Spain. T cells, B-cell-depleted T cells, or PBMCs provided the cDNA or gDNA that served as material.

The study assigned cohorts using participant-reported clinical history. CDR1 and CDR2 from the germline V gene are KGHSH and LQKENI. This CDR3 spans 13 amino acids. Trimming stripped 5 bases from V and 4 bases from J, with 6 bases between. Assay: immunoSEQ multiplex PCR; the TCRdb copy retains only in-frame clones and omits some. The table has some 200,000 clones, 80% to 90% seen once. Material for sequencing was PBMCs or T cells enriched from blood (not recorded which). The receptor comes from a man between 35 and 55 years old who had recovered from COVID-19. The V and J genes are TRBV18 and TRBJ2-6; D is unclear. The CDR3 DNA follows: TGTGCCAGCTCATCTCAGGGGGCCAACGTCCTGACTTTC. Amino acids: CASSSQGANVLTF.